This TCR beta chain was found in a study of glioma-infiltrating T cells after dendritic cell vaccination. Background on the study: Treatment, given 2003 to 2012, was autologous tumor lysate-pulsed dendritic cell vaccination. Dendritic cells derived from monocytes and pulsed with autologous tumor lysate formed the vaccine. Patients received three intradermal dendritic cell vaccine injections at biweekly intervals.

Sequenced by immunoSEQ multiplex PCR; TCRdb stores in-frame clones only, minus some. The sample has about 73,000 clones; roughly four fifths are singletons. Worth noting for this clone: The antigen is undetermined.

The CDR3 runs to 15 residues. V lost 2 bases and J lost 1, with 11 bases in between. Germline lookup yields CDR1 MNHEY and CDR2 SVGAGI. Broader study findings: Higher pretreatment TIL content predicted longer progression-free time and survival.

The V gene is TRBV6-5, the J gene TRBJ1-2, with D unclear. The sequencing here drew on blood, taken before dendritic cell vaccination. This receptor was obtained from a human donor with glioblastoma. The chain's CDR3 is CASSYDFRYNYGYTF. The CDR3 nucleotides are TGTGCCAGCAGTTACGACTTTAGGTATAACTATGGCTACACCTTC.